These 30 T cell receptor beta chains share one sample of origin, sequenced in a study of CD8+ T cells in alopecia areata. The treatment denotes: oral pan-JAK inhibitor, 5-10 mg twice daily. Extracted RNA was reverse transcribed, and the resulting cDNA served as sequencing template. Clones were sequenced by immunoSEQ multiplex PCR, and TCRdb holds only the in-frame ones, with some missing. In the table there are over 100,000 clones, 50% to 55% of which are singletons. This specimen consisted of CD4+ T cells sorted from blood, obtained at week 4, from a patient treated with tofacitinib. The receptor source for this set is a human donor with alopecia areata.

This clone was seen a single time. CDR3 DNA sequence: TGTGCCTGGGGAACGGGGCAGGGCACAGATACGCAGTATTTT. Its translation: CAWGTGQGTDTQYF. This chain uses TRBV30 with TRBJ2-3; tentatively, D is TRBD1 or TRBD2 (5 bases each). This CDR3 is built from 14 residues. Per germline, CDR1 GTSNPN and CDR2 SVGIG (reference sequence). V gave up 5 bases and J gave up 1 base, with 13 bases separating them.

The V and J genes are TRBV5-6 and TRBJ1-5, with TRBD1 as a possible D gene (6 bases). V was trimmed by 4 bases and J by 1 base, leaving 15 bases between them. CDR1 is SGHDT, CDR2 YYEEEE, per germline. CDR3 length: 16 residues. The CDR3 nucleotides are TGTGCCAGCAGCCATAACGACAGGCTAAGCAATCAGCCCCAGCATTTT. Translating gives CASSHNDRLSNQPQHF.

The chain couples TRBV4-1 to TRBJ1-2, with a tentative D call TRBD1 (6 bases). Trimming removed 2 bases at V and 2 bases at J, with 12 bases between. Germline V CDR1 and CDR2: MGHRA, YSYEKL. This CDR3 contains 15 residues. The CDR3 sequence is CASSQRGIRNYGYTF. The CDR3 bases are TGCGCCAGCAGCCAAAGGGGGATTAGGAACTATGGCTACACCTTC.

This CDR3 is CASSLVGQGSETQYF. CDR3 DNA sequence: TGTGCCAGCAGCTTAGTGGGACAGGGGAGTGAGACCCAGTACTTC. The chain has TRBV7-7 and TRBJ2-5, with 10 positions matching TRBD1. V lost 1 base to trimming and J lost 5 bases; unmatched junction nucleotides: 4. The CDR3 is 15 amino acids. Germline V gives CDR1 SSHAT, CDR2 FNYEAQ (reference sequence).

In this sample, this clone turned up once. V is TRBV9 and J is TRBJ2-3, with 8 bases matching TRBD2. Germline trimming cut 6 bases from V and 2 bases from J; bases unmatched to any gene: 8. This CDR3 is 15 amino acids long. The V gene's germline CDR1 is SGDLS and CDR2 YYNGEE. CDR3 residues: CASNPTGGTTDTQYF. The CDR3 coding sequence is TGTGCCAGCAACCCCACGGGGGGGACCACAGATACGCAGTATTTT.

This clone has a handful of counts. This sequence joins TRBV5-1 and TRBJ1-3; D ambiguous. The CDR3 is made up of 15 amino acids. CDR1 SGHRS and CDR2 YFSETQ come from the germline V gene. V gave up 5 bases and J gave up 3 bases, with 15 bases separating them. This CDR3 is CASSTQGRNGNTIYF. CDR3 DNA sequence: TGCGCCAGCAGTACCCAAGGACGGAATGGAAACACCATATATTTT. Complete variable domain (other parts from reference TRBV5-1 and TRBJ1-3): KAGVTQTPRYLIKTRGQQVTLSCSPISGHRSVSWYQQTPGQGLQFLFEYFSETQRNKGNFPGRFSGRQFSNSRSEMNVSTLELGDSALYLCASSTQGRNGNTIYFGEGSWLTVV.

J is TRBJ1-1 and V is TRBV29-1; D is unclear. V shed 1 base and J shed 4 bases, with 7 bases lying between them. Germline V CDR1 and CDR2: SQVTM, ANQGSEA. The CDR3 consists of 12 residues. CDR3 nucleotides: TGCAGCGTTGAAGTGGTTGTCACTGAAGCTTTCTTT. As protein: CSVEVVVTEAFF.

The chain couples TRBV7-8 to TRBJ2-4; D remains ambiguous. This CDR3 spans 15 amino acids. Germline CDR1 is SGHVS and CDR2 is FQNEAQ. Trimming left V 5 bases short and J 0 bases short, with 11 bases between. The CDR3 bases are TGTGCCAGCAGCCGAGGCGACATAGCCAAAAACATTCAGTACTTC. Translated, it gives CASSRGDIAKNIQYF.

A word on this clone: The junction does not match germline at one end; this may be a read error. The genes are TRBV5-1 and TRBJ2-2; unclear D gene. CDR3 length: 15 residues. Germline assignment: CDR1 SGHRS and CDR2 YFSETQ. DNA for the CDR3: TGCGCCAGCAGTTTGGACGGCCCGAACACCGGGGAGCTGTTTTTT. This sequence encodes CASSLDGPNTGELFF.

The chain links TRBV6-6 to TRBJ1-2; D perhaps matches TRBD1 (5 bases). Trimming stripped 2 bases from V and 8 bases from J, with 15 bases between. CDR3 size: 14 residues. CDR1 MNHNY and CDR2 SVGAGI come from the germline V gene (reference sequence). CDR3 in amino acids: CASSYQDTARGYTF. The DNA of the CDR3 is TGTGCCAGCAGTTACCAGGACACGGCTAGAGGCTACACCTTC.

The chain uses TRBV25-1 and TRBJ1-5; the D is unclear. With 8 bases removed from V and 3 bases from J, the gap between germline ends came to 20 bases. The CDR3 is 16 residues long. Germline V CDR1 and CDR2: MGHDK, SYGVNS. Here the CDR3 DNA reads TGTGCCAGCCCGGTCGTTTGGCAGGCGGACAATCAGCCCCAGCATTTT. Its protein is CASPVVWQADNQPQHF.

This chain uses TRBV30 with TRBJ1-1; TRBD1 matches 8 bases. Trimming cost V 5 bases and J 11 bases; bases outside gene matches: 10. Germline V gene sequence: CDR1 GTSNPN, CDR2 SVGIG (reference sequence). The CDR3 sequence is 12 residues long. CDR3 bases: TGTGCCTGGGGCGGACAGGGTAATTTGGCTTTCTTT. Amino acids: CAWGGQGNLAFF.

DNA of the CDR3: TGTGCCATCAGTGCGGTATCTGAATATGGCTACACCTTC. It is translated as CAISAVSEYGYTF. The chain has TRBV10-3 and TRBJ1-2; no reliable D call. V shed 4 bases and J shed 5 bases, with 11 bases lying between them. This CDR3 is 13 amino acids long. In germline, CDR1 is ENHRY, CDR2 SYGVKD.

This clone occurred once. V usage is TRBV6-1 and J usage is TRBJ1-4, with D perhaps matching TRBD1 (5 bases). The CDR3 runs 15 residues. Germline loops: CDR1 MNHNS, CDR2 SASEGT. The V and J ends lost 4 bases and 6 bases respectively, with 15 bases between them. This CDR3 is CASSVRGVVDEKLFF. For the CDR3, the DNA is TGTGCCAGCAGTGTAAGAGGGGTTGTTGATGAAAAACTGTTTTTT.

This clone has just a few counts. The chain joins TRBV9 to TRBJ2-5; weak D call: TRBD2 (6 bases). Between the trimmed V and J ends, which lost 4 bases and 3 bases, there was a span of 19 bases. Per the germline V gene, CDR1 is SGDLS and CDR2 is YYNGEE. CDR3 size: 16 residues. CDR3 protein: CASSPRGGGNKETQYF. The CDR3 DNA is TGTGCCAGCAGCCCGAGGGGCGGCGGGAATAAAGAGACCCAGTACTTC. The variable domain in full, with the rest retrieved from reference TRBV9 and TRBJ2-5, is DSGVTQTPKHLITATGQRVTLRCSPRSGDLSVYWYQQSLDQGLQFLIQYYNGEERAKGNILERFSAQQFPDLHSELNLSSLELGDSALYFCASSPRGGGNKETQYFGPGTRLLVL.

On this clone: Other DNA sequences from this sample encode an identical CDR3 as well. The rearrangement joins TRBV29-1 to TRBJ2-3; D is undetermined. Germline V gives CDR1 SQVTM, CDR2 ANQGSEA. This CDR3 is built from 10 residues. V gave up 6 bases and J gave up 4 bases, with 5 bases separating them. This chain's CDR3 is CSVGADTQYF. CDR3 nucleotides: TGCAGCGTCGGCGCAGATACGCAGTATTTT.

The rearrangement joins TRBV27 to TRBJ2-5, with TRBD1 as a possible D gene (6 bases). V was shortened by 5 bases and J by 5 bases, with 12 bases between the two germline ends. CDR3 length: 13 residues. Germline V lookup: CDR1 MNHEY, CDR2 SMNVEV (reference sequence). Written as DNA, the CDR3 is TGTGCCAGCAGTCGACAGGAAGGGGAGACCCAGTACTTC. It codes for CASSRQEGETQYF.

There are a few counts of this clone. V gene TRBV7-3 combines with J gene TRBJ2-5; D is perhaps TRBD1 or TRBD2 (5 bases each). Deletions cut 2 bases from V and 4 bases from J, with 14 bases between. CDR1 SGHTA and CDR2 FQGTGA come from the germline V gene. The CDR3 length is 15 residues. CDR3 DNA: TGTGCCAGCAGCTTAGTCAAGGGGACGGGAGAGACCCAGTACTTC. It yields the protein CASSLVKGTGETQYF. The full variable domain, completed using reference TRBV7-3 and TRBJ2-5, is GAGVSQTPSNKVTEKGKYVELRCDPISGHTALYWYRQSLGQGPEFLIYFQGTGAADDSGLPNDRFFAVRPEGSVSTLKIQRTERGDSAVYLCASSLVKGTGETQYFGPGTRLLVL.

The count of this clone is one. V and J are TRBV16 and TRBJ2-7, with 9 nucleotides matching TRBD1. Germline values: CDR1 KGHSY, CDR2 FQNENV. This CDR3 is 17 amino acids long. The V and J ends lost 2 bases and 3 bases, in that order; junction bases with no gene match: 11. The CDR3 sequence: CASSQGGWDRDIYEQYF. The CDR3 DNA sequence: TGTGCCAGCAGCCAAGGGGGATGGGACAGGGATATCTACGAGCAGTACTTC.

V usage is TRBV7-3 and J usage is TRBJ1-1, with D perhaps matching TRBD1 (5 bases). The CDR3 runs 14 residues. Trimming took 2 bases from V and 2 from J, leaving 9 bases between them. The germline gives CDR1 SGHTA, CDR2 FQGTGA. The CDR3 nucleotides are TGTGCCAGCAGCTTATCAGGGTTTAACACTGAAGCTTTCTTT. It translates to CASSLSGFNTEAFF.

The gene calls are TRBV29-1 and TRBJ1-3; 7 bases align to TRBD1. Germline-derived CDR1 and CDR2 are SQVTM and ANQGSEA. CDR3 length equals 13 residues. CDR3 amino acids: CGMGQISGNTIYF. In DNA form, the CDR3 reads TGCGGAATGGGACAGATCTCTGGAAACACCATATATTTT. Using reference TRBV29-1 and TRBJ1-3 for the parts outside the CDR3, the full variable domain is SAVISQKPSRDICQRGTSLTIQCQVDSQVTMMFWYRQQPGQSLTLIATANQGSEATYESGFVIDKFPISRPNLTFSTLTVSNMSPEDSSIYLCGMGQISGNTIYFGEGSWLTVV.

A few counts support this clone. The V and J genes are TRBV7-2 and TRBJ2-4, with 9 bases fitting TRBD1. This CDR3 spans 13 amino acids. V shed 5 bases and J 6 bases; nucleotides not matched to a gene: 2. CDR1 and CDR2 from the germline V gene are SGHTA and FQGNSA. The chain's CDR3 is CASSPQGANIQYF. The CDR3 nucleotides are TGTGCCAGCAGCCCACAGGGGGCAAACATTCAGTACTTC.

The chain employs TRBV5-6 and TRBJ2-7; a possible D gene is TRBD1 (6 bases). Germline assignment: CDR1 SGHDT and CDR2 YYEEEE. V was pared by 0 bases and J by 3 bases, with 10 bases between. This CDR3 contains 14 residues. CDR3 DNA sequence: TGTGCCAGCAGCTTGGGGACAGTTATCTACGAGCAGTACTTC. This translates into CASSLGTVIYEQYF.

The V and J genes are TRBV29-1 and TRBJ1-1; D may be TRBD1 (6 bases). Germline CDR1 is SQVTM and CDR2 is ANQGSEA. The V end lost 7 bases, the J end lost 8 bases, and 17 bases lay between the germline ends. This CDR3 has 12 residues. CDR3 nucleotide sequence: TGCAGCGCGACGCGGGGGGCGAAAGAAGCTTTCTTT. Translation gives CSATRGAKEAFF.

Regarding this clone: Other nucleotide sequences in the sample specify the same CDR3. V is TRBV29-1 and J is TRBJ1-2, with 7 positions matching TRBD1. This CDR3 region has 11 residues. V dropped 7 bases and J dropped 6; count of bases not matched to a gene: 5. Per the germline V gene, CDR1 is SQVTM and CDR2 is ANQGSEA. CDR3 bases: TGCAGCGGGAGACAGGGAAATGGCTACACCTTC. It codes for CSGRQGNGYTF.

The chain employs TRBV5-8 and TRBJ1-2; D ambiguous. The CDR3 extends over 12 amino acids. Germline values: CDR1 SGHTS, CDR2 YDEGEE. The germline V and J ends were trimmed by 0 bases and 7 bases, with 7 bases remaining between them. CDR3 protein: CASSLGERGYTF. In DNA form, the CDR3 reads TGTGCCAGCAGCTTGGGGGAGCGTGGCTACACCTTC. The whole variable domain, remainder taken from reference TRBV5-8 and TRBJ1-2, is EAGVTQSPTHLIKTRGQQATLRCSPISGHTSVYWYQQALGLGLQFLLWYDEGEERNRGNFPPRFSGRQFPNYSSELNVNALELEDSALYLCASSLGERGYTFGSGTRLTVV.

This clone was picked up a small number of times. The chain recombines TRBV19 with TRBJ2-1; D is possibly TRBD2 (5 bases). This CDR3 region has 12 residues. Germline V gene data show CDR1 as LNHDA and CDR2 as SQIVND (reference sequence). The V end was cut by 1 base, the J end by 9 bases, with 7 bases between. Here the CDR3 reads CASSIAGGEQFF. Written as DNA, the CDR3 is TGTGCCAGTAGTATAGCTGGAGGTGAGCAGTTCTTC.

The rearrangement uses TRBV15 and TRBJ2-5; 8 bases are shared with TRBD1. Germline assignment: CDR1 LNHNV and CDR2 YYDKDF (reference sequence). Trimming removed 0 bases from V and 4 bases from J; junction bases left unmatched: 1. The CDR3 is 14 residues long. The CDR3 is CATSRETGGETQYF. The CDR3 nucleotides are TGTGCCACCAGCAGAGAAACAGGGGGAGAGACCCAGTACTTC.

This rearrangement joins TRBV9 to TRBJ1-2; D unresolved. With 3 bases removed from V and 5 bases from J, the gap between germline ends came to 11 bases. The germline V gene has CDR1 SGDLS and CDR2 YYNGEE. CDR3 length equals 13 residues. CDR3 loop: CASSDGEVYGYTF. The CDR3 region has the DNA TGTGCCAGCAGCGACGGGGAAGTGTATGGCTACACCTTC.

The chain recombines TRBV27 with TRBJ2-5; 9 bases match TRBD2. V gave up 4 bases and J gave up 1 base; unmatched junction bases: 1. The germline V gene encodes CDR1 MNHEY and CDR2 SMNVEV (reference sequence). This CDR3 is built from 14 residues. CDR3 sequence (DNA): TGTGCCAGCAGTTGGCGGGAGGGCCAAGAGACCCAGTACTTC. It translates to CASSWREGQETQYF.